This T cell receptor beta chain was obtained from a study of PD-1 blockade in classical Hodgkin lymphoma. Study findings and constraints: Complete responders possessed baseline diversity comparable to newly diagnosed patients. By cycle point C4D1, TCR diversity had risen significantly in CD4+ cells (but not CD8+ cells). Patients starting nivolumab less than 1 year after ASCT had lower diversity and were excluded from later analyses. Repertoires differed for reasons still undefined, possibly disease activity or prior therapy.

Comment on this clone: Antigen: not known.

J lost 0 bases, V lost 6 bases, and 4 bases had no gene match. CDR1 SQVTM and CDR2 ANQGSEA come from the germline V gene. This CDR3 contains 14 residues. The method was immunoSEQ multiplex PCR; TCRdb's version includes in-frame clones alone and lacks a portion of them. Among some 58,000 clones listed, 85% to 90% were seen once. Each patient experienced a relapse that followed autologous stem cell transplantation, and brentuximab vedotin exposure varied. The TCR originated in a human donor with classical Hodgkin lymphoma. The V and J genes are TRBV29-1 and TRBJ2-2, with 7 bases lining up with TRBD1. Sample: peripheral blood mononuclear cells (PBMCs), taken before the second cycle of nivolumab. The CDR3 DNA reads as TGCAGCGTGACCGGGACAGCGAACACCGGGGAGCTGTTTTTT. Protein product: CSVTGTANTGELFF.